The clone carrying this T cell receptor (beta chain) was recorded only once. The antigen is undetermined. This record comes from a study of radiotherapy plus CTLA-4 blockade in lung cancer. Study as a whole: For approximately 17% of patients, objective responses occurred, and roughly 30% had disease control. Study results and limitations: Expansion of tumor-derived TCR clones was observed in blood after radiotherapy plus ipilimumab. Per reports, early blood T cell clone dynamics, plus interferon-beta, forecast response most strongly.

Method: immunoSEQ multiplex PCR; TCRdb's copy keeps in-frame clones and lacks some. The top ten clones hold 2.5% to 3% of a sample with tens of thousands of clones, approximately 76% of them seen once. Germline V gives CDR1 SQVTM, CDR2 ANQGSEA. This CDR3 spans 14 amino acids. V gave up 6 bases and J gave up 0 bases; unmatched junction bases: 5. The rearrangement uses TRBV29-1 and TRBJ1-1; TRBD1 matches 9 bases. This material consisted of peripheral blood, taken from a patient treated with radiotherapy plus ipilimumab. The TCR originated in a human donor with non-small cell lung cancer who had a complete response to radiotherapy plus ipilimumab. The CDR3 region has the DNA TGCAGCGTCCGGACAGGGGCCCTGAACACTGAAGCTTTCTTT. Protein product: CSVRTGALNTEAFF.